The clone carrying this TCR beta chain came up many times. No antigen is known for it. These data are taken from a study of T cells in Graves' hyperthyroidism and ophthalmopathy. Study as a whole: Prior to any treatment, at the point of initial diagnosis, peripheral blood was collected.

An approximately 10 ml volume of fresh peripheral blood provided the PBMCs. General study results and limits: Also found in blood were most expanded thyroid clonotypes above 0.001.

Template material for amplifying TCR beta CDR3 regions consisted of RNA transcripts. Primed by the HTBI set, a first-round RT-PCR was run on the TCR CDR3. TCRdb independently ran MiXCR on the multiplex PCR reads; one entry per CDR3 protein. This sample has hundreds of thousands of distinct CDR3 sequences, with about 19% found just once. Material: blood. The TCR was taken from a woman aged 45-60 years with Graves' hyperthyroidism that later progressed to Graves' ophthalmopathy.

The CDR3 DNA is TGTGCCTGGAGTGTCGGGGACAGCTCCTACGAGCAGTACTTC. It specifies CAWSVGDSSYEQYF. The chain is built from TRBV30 and TRBJ2-7; 7 positions agree with TRBD1. Germline trimming cut 0 bases from V and 0 bases from J; bases unmatched to any gene: 2. Germline values: CDR1 GTSNPN, CDR2 SVGIG (reference sequence). There are 14 residues in the CDR3.